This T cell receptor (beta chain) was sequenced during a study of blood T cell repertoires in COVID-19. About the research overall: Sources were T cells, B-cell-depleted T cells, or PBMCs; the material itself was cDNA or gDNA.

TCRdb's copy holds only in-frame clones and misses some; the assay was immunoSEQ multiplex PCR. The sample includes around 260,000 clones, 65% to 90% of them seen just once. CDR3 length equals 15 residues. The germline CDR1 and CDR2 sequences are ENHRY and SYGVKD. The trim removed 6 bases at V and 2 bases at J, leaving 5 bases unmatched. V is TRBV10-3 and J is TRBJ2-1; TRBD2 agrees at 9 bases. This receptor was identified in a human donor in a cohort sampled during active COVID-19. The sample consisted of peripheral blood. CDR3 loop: CAIRNAGGPYNEQFF. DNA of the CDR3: TGTGCCATCAGGAACGCGGGAGGGCCCTACAATGAGCAGTTCTTC.